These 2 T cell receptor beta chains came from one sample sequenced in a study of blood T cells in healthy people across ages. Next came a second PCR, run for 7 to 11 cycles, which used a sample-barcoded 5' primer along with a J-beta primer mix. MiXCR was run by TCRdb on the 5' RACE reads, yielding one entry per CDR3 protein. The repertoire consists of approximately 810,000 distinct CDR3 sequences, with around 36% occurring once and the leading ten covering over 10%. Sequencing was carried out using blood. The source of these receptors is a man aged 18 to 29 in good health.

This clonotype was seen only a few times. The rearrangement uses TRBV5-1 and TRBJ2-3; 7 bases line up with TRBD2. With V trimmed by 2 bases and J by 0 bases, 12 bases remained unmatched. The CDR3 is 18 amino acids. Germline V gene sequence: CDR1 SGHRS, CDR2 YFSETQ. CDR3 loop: CASSFGGAGTTSTDTQYF. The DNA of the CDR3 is TGCGCCAGCAGCTTTGGGGGAGCGGGGACTACTAGCACAGATACGCAGTATTTT.

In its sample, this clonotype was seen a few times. For the CDR3, the DNA is TGTGCCAGCAGTTTACGGACTAGCGGGGGGCTAGATACGCAGTATTTT. As protein: CASSLRTSGGLDTQYF. This chain connects TRBV12-3 or TRBV12-4 to TRBJ2-3, with TRBD2 matching over 14 bases. This CDR3 is 16 amino acids long. Trimming at V came to 2 bases and at J to 5 bases, leaving 3 bases not matched to a gene.